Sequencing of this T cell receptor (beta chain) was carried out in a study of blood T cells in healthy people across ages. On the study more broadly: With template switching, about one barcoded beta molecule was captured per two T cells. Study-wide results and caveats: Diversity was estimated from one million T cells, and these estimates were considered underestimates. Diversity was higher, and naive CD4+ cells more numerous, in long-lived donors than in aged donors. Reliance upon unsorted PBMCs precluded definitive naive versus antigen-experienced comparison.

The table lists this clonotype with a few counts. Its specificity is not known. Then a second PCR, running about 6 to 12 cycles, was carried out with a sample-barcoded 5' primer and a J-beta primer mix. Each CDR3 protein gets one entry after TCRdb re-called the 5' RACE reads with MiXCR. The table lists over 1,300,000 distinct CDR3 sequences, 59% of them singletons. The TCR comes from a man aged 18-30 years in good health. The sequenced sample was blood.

The CDR3 spells CASSEGKSGGRALIGFF. The CDR3 bases are TGTGCCAGCAGTGAGGGAAAGAGCGGGGGTCGAGCCCTAATTGGGTTCTTC. The rearrangement uses TRBV5-6 and TRBJ2-1, with 8 positions matching TRBD2. Germline-derived CDR1 and CDR2 are SGHDT and YYEEEE. V trimming: 5 bases; J trimming: 15 bases; junction bases outside the gene matches: 25. The CDR3 sequence is 17 residues long.